Below are 8 T cell receptor beta chains sequenced from a single sample in a study of blood T cell repertoires in COVID-19. Sequenced by immunoSEQ multiplex PCR; TCRdb stores in-frame clones only, minus some. The sample gives some 170,000 clones, roughly four fifths of which show up once; about 11% is in the top ten. Sequencing was done on a sample of peripheral blood. The receptor set was obtained from a human donor in a cohort sampled during active COVID-19.

This clone was detected only once. The chain joins TRBV9 to TRBJ1-2; D is undetermined. Trimming shortened V by 4 bases and J by 5 bases, and 9 bases separated the two germline ends. Germline assignment: CDR1 SGDLS and CDR2 YYNGEE. CDR3 length equals 12 residues. The chain's CDR3 is CASSPSRYGYTF. The CDR3 DNA follows: TGTGCCAGCAGCCCAAGCCGGTATGGCTACACCTTC.

This chain uses TRBV3-1 (or the pseudogene TRBV3-2) with TRBJ1-1, with D possibly matching TRBD1 (5 bases). V was pared by 0 bases and J by 6 bases, with 14 bases between. The CDR3 contains 15 residues. Germline V gives CDR1 LGHDT, CDR2 YNNKEL (reference sequence). The CDR3 spells CASSQESRRVSEAFF. In DNA form, the CDR3 reads TGTGCCAGCAGCCAAGAGTCCCGCAGGGTCTCTGAAGCTTTCTTT.

The chain couples TRBV19 to TRBJ2-2, with 8 bases aligning to TRBD1. CDR1 LNHDA and CDR2 SQIVND come from the germline V gene (reference sequence). The CDR3 covers 15 residues. With V trimmed by 0 bases and J by 5 bases, 2 bases remained unmatched. This chain's CDR3 is CASSIEGTGTGELFF. DNA of the CDR3: TGTGCCAGTAGTATAGAGGGGACAGGTACCGGGGAGCTGTTTTTT.

The genes are TRBV6-5 and TRBJ1-4, with TRBD1 as a possible D gene (5 bases). The CDR3 is 13 residues long. V was shortened by 0 bases and J by 6 bases, with 5 bases between the two germline ends. Looked up from germline, CDR1 is MNHEY and CDR2 is SVGAGI. The CDR3 DNA is TGTGCCAGCAGTTACTCACAGGATGAAAAACTGTTTTTT. Protein sequence: CASSYSQDEKLFF.

This chain joins TRBV7-8 and TRBJ1-5; 9 bases line up with TRBD1. Trimming cost V 1 base and J 4 bases; bases outside gene matches: 8. There are 17 residues in the CDR3. Germline lookup yields CDR1 SGHVS and CDR2 FQNEAQ. The CDR3 loop is CASSLVRDRDGNQPQHF. In nucleotides, the CDR3 is TGTGCCAGCAGCTTAGTACGGGACAGGGATGGAAATCAGCCCCAGCATTTT.

This sequence joins TRBV10-1 and TRBJ2-1, with D possibly TRBD2 on 5 matching bases. With 5 bases removed from V and 9 bases from J, the gap between germline ends came to 11 bases. Germline V lookup: CDR1 WNHNN, CDR2 SYGVQD (reference sequence). The CDR3 spans 12 residues. The CDR3 nucleotides are TGCGCCAGCAGTAGGACTTCCTCTGAGCAGTTCTTC. The encoded protein is CASSRTSSEQFF.

The chain uses TRBV9 and TRBJ1-1; 10 bases match TRBD1. Germline trimming cut 4 bases from V and 1 base from J; bases unmatched to any gene: 4. This CDR3 is built from 15 residues. Looked up from germline, CDR1 is SGDLS and CDR2 is YYNGEE. CDR3 DNA: TGTGCCAGCAGCTTAGGACAGGGGGGGAACACTGAAGCTTTCTTT. Protein product: CASSLGQGGNTEAFF. Complete variable domain (other parts from reference TRBV9 and TRBJ1-1): DSGVTQTPKHLITATGQRVTLRCSPRSGDLSVYWYQQSLDQGLQFLIQYYNGEERAKGNILERFSAQQFPDLHSELNLSSLELGDSALYFCASSLGQGGNTEAFFGQGTRLTVV.

The chain is built from TRBV30 and TRBJ1-5; 7 nucleotides align to TRBD1. V shed 2 bases and J 4 bases; nucleotides not matched to a gene: 11. The germline V gene encodes CDR1 GTSNPN and CDR2 SVGIG (reference sequence). CDR3 length: 16 residues. CDR3 protein: CAWSPTGRGRNQPQHF. For the CDR3, the DNA is TGTGCCTGGAGTCCAACGGGTAGGGGGCGAAATCAGCCCCAGCATTTT.